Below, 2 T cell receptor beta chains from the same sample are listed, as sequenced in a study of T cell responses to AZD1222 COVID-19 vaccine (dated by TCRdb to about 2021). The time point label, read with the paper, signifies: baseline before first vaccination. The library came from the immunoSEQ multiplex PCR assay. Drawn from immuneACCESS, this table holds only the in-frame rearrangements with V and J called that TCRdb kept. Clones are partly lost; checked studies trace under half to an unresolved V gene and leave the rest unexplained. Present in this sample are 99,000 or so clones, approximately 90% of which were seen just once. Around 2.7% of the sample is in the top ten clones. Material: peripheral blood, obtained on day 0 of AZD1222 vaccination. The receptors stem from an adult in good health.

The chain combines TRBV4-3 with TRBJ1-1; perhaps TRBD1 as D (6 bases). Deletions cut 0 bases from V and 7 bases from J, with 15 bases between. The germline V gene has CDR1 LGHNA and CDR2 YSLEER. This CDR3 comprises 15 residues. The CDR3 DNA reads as TGCGCCAGCAGCCAAGATAGCAGGGGAATTAGTGAAGCTTTCTTT. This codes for CASSQDSRGISEAFF.

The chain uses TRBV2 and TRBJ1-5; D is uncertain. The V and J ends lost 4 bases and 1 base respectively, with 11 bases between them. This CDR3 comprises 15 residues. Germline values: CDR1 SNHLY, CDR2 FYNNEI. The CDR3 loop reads CASSGAGLSNQPQHF. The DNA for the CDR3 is TGTGCCAGCAGTGGGGCAGGTTTGAGCAATCAGCCCCAGCATTTT.